This T cell receptor (beta chain) was recovered during a study of T cell changes during pregnancy in multiple sclerosis. The CDR3 totals 16 residues. V was shortened by 2 bases and J by 5 bases, with 19 bases between the two germline ends. Germline V gene lookup returns CDR1 LNHDA and CDR2 SQIVND (reference sequence). Repertoires were generated with immunoSEQ multiplex PCR, while TCRdb's copy carries only in-frame clones and drops some. The repertoire has approximately 50,000 clones, around 94% of them found once; the top ten carry 0.67%. In this sample, this clone turned up once. The sequences come from CD4+ T cells from peripheral blood mononuclear cells, collected in the third trimester of pregnancy. This TCR derives from a female donor with multiple sclerosis, enrolled in a pregnancy study. The chain combines TRBV19 with TRBJ2-7; possible D gene TRBD2, 6 bases. CDR3 region: CASSIKQSGGAHEQYF. CDR3 DNA sequence: TGTGCCAGTAGTATAAAACAGTCCGGCGGGGCCCACGAGCAGTACTTC.